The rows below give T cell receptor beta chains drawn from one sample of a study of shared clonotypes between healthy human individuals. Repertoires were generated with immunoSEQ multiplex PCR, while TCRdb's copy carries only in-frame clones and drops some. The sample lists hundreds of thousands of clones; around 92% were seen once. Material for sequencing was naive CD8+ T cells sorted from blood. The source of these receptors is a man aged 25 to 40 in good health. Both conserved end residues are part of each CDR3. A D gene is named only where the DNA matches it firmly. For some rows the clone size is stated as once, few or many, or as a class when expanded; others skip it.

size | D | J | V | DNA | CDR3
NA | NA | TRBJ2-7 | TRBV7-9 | TGTGCCAGCGCCTCCGTCCTAGCTTTCGAGCAGTACTTC | CASASVLAFEQYF
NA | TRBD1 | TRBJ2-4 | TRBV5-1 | TGCGCCAGCAGCTTGGGGACAGGGGGAGACATTCAGTACTTC | CASSLGTGGDIQYF
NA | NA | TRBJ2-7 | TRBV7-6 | TGTGCCAGCAGCTCTAGCGTTGGCTACGAGCAGTACTTC | CASSSSVGYEQYF
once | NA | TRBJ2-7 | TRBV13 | TGTGCCAGCAGCTTGGAGGGCACCTACGAGCAGTACTTC | CASSLEGTYEQYF
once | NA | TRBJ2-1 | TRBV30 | TGTGCCTGGAGTGAATCACCCGGGATCCTCTACAATGAGCAGTTCTTC | CAWSESPGILYNEQFF
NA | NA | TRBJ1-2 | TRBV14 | TGTGCCAGCAGCCATTATGGGGTCGACGGCTACACCTTC | CASSHYGVDGYTF
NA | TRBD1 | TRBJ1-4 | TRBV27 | TGTGCCAGCAGTTTGTTTGTAGGGACAGGAGATGAAAAACTGTTTTTT | CASSLFVGTGDEKLFF
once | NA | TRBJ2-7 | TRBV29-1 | TGCAGCGCCCGGACGCCAACTTCCTACGAGCAGTACTTC | CSARTPTSYEQYF
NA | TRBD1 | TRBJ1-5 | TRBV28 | TGTGCCAGCAGTCTGAGTTTGGGACAGGGGAATCAGCCCCAGCATTTT | CASSLSLGQGNQPQHF
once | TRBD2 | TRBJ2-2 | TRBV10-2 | TGCGCCAGCACCGAGTCGAGGGAGGGGAGCACCGGGGAGCTGTTTTTT | CASTESREGSTGELFF
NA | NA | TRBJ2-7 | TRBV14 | TGTGCCAGCAGCCCATGGGGAAGCTCCTACGAGCAGTACTTC | CASSPWGSSYEQYF
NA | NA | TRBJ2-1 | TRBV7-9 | TGTGCCAGCAACCCTAAGGGCGAACCCTTGGATGAGCAGTTCTTC | CASNPKGEPLDEQFF
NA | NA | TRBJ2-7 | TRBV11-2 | TGTGCCAGCAGCCAACAGAGATACGAGCAGTACTTC | CASSQQRYEQYF
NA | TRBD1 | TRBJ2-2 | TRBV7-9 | TGTGCCAGCAGCCCAGTGTTGTGGACAGGGTCCCCCGGGGAGCTGTTTTTT | CASSPVLWTGSPGELFF
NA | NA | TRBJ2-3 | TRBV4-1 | TGCGCCAGCAGCCAAGGGGCCCGGGGCACAGATACGCAGTATTTT | CASSQGARGTDTQYF